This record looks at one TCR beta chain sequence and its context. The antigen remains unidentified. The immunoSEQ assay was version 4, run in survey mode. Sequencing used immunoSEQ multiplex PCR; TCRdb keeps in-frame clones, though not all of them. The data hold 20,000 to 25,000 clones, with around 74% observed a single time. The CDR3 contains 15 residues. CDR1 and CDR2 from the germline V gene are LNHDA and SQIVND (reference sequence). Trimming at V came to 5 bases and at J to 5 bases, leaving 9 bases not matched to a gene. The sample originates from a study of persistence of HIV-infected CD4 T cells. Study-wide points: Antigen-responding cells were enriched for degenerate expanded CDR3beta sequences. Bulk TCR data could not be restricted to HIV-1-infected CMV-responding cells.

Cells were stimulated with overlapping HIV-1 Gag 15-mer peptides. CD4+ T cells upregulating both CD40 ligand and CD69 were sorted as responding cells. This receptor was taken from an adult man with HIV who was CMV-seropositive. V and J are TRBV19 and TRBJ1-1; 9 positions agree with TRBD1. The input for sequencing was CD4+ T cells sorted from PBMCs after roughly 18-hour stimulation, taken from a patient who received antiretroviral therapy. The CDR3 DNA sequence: TGTGCCAGTAGTTTTAACAGGGGGCGTGGGACTGAAGCTTTCTTT. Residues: CASSFNRGRGTEAFF.